This T cell receptor (beta chain) was sequenced for a study of blood T cell repertoires in COVID-19. Whole-study context: Sites in the United States, Italy and Spain provided acute and convalescent COVID-19 samples. T cells, B-cell-depleted T cells, or PBMCs supplied cDNA or gDNA.

Patients at the Seattle site were enrolled during active infection and followed longitudinally. Authors' methods: Nucleated cell counts were estimated from reference gene primer amplification. Generated by immunoSEQ multiplex PCR, the TCRdb table keeps only in-frame clones and is missing some. Clone size and V and J calls were adopted from that table, with D and trimming inferred from the DNA. The data contain roughly 170,000 clones, roughly 78% of them singletons. Germline values: CDR1 LGHNA, CDR2 YNFKEQ. Germline trimming cut 0 bases from V and 3 bases from J; bases unmatched to any gene: 8. The CDR3 has 18 residues.

Sequenced input: peripheral blood. This clonotype originated in a woman in her sixties with COVID-19, enrolled during active disease. The J gene is TRBJ2-3, the V gene TRBV4-2; TRBD2 aligns across 11 bases. CDR3 DNA: TGTGCCAGCAGCCAAGATAGCGGGAGGGCCTTAAGAACAGATACGCAGTATTTT. This encodes CASSQDSGRALRTDTQYF.